The source of this TCR beta chain is a study of blood T cell repertoires in COVID-19. Study information: Samples taken during acute and convalescent COVID-19 were collected in the United States, Italy and Spain. PBMCs, B-cell-depleted T cells, or T cells provided the cDNA or gDNA that made up the material.

CDR3 length: 13 residues. CDR1 is SQVTM, CDR2 ANQGSEA, per germline. As processed by the authors: Amplification of reference gene primers provided the estimated nucleated cell counts. Measured with immunoSEQ multiplex PCR; TCRdb has only the in-frame clones, and not every one. D and trimming were read from the DNA, whereas the V and J calls and clone size are those reported in that table. The table lists hundreds of thousands of clones, roughly four fifths of them singletons, with roughly 7.4% in the top ten. This receptor was identified in a woman aged 45-60 years with acute or convalescent COVID-19. The rearrangement uses TRBV29-1 and TRBJ1-5; tentative D call: TRBD1 (5 bases). The sample consisted of peripheral blood. CDR3 bases: TGCTCCGTAGGGGTAGAAGGCAATCAGCCCCAGCATTTT. This sequence encodes CSVGVEGNQPQHF.